Presented here are 18 T cell receptor beta chains from one specimen sequenced in a study of T-cell memory formation after mild COVID-19. TCRdb called the 5' RACE reads again in MiXCR, with one record for every CDR3 protein. The sample consists of some 180,000 distinct CDR3 sequences, over 10% of them appearing once. Sequencing input: PBMCs or a T cell subset sorted from them (not recorded which). The receptors were sampled from a man aged 18 to 30 who had mild COVID-19 (a few samples of this study predate the infection). Cell type and time point are not known.

The chain is built from TRBV5-1 and TRBJ1-1; tentatively, D is TRBD1 (6 bases). Between the trimmed V and J ends, which lost 5 bases and 3 bases, there was a span of 11 bases. Looked up from germline, CDR1 is SGHRS and CDR2 is YFSETQ. CDR3 length equals 13 residues. CDR3 nucleotide sequence: TGCGCCAGCAGGTCAGGGGCGGACACTGAAGCTTTCTTT. Residues: CASRSGADTEAFF.

The CDR3 coding sequence is TGTGCCAGCAGCTCCTTGAGCTCCTACGAGCAGTACGTC. Amino acids: CASSSLSSYEQYV. The chain links TRBV7-2 to TRBJ2-7; D unclear. The CDR3 has 13 residues. Germline V gene lookup returns CDR1 SGHTA and CDR2 FQGNSA. Trimming pared 4 bases from V and 0 bases from J, leaving 7 bases between.

The chain is built from TRBV18 and TRBJ2-5; D not certain. The CDR3 spans 15 residues. The ends were cut back, 0 bases at V and 5 bases at J, with 13 bases in the middle. CDR1 and CDR2 (germline): KGHSH, LQKENI. CDR3 amino acids: CASSPPPTGWETQYF. In nucleotides, the CDR3 is TGTGCCAGCTCACCACCCCCTACGGGTTGGGAGACCCAGTACTTC. The full variable domain, completed using reference TRBV18 and TRBJ2-5, is NAGVMQNPRHLVRRRGQEARLRCSPMKGHSHVYWYRQLPEEGLKFMVYLQKENIIDESGMPKERFSAEFPKEGPSILRIQQVVRGDSAAYFCASSPPPTGWETQYFGPGTRLLVL.

This chain joins TRBV4-3 and TRBJ2-2; no firm D call. The CDR3 length is 16 residues. V was pared by 1 base and J by 1 base, with 10 bases between. Germline CDR1 is LGHNA and CDR2 is YSLEER. The CDR3 region is CASSQGPARNTGELFF. DNA for the CDR3: TGCGCCAGCAGCCAAGGTCCAGCGAGGAACACCGGGGAGCTGTTTTTT.

This clonotype was detected many times. The chain has TRBV5-1 and TRBJ2-1; 8 positions agree with TRBD2. Germline assignment: CDR1 SGHRS and CDR2 YFSETQ. This CDR3 region has 15 residues. V lost 0 bases, J lost 6 bases, and 5 bases stayed unmatched. The CDR3 bases are TGCGCCAGCAGCTTGGCTCGGGGGGGGCGCAATGAGCAGTTCTTC. It codes for CASSLARGGRNEQFF.

This clonotype was detected a few times. The chain couples TRBV14 to TRBJ2-7; D call uncertain. The V gene's germline CDR1 is SGHDN and CDR2 FVKESK. The CDR3 covers 13 residues. V lost 0 bases and J 5 bases, leaving 8 bases between the germline ends. CDR3 sequence reads: CASSQDVENEQYF. The CDR3 nucleotides are TGTGCCAGCAGCCAAGATGTGGAGAACGAGCAGTACTTC.

The chain carries TRBV9 and TRBJ2-6, with D hard to call. Germline loops: CDR1 SGDLS, CDR2 YYNGEE. V was pared by 0 bases and J by 0 bases, with 4 bases between. There are 15 residues in the CDR3. The CDR3 spells CASSVVSSGANVLTF. DNA for the CDR3: TGTGCCAGCAGCGTAGTTAGCTCTGGGGCCAACGTCCTGACTTTC.

The chain is built from TRBV19 and TRBJ2-7; D may be TRBD2 (5 bases). Trimming cost V 1 base and J 7 bases, with 14 bases left between them. CDR3 length: 14 residues. Germline V gene lookup returns CDR1 LNHDA and CDR2 SQIVND (reference sequence). The DNA for the CDR3 is TGTGCCAGTAGTATAGTTGAGTGGTCGGGGGAGCAGTACGTC. The encoded protein is CASSIVEWSGEQYV.

This chain connects TRBV6-5 to TRBJ1-3, with D maybe TRBD1 (5 bases). The CDR3 contains 15 residues. Trimming removed 10 bases at V and 0 bases at J, with 16 bases between. The V gene's germline CDR1 is MNHEY and CDR2 SVGAGI. The CDR3 DNA reads as TGTGCCACCTTCCAGCACAGGTTCTCTGGAAACACCATATATTTT. Protein product: CATFQHRFSGNTIYF.

This clonotype was counted a few times. The chain carries TRBV7-2 and TRBJ2-6, with D tentatively TRBD1 (6 bases). This CDR3 region has 17 residues. The V gene's germline CDR1 is SGHTA and CDR2 FQGNSA. V was trimmed by 4 bases and J by 2 bases, leaving 15 bases between them. This CDR3 is CASSSGQGYAGANVLTF. The CDR3 nucleotides read TGTGCCAGCAGCTCTGGCCAGGGGTATGCTGGGGCCAACGTCCTGACTTTC.

This clonotype was seen a few times. The CDR3 reads CASSFGLAGTQYF. Written as DNA, the CDR3 is TGTGCCAGCAGTTTTGGACTAGCAGGGACCCAGTACTTC. The chain couples TRBV12-3 or TRBV12-4 to TRBJ2-5; 8 bases are a match to TRBD2. The V segment lost 3 bases and the J segment 7 bases; nucleotides outside the gene matches: 4. The CDR3 runs 13 residues.

There are many counts of this clonotype. V usage is TRBV6-5 and J usage is TRBJ1-3, with 9 bases matching TRBD1. Germline values: CDR1 MNHEY, CDR2 SVGAGI. This CDR3 spans 15 amino acids. After removal of 6 bases from V and 2 bases from J, the junction contained 5 bases not matched to a gene. CDR3 region: CASRSQGATGNTIYF. The CDR3 nucleotides read TGTGCCAGCAGGTCACAGGGGGCAACTGGAAACACCATATATTTT.

There are a few counts of this clonotype. The rearrangement joins TRBV5-1 to TRBJ1-5; maybe TRBD1 (5 bases). The V end lost 4 bases, the J end lost 6 bases, and 11 bases lay between the germline ends. The germline V gene encodes CDR1 SGHRS and CDR2 YFSETQ. CDR3 size: 13 residues. CDR3 residues: CASSGDPSQPQHF. The CDR3 region has the DNA TGCGCCAGCAGCGGGGACCCCAGTCAGCCCCAGCATTTT.

The rearrangement joins TRBV7-2 to TRBJ2-3; perhaps TRBD2 as D (7 bases). This CDR3 region has 16 residues. Between the trimmed V and J ends, which lost 1 base and 3 bases, there was a span of 14 bases. CDR1 and CDR2 (germline): SGHTA, FQGNSA. As DNA, the CDR3 is TGTGCCAGCAGCTTAGTTGGGGGGGCTGGTACAGATACGCAGTATTTT. It encodes CASSLVGGAGTDTQYF.

This clonotype showed up just a few times. This CDR3 reads CSAYRVGSTDTQYF. CDR3 DNA sequence: TGCAGTGCTTACAGGGTGGGTTCCACAGATACGCAGTATTTT. This chain links TRBV20-1 with TRBJ2-3; possibly TRBD1 for D (6 bases). V was shortened by 5 bases and J by 2 bases, with 14 bases between the two germline ends. Germline CDR1 is DFQATT and CDR2 is SNEGSKA (reference sequence). The CDR3 is 14 amino acids.

The gene calls are TRBV4-1 and TRBJ2-2, with a weak D call TRBD2 (5 bases). V was pared by 4 bases and J by 7 bases, with 13 bases between. Germline V gives CDR1 MGHRA, CDR2 YSYEKL. The CDR3 sequence is 14 residues long. The CDR3 sequence is CASSPERDGGELFF. The CDR3 bases are TGCGCCAGCAGCCCCGAGAGGGATGGCGGGGAGCTGTTTTTT.

A few counts support this clonotype. The chain couples TRBV5-1 to TRBJ2-3; D is possibly TRBD1 (6 bases). The ends were cut back, 4 bases at V and 2 bases at J, with 23 bases in the middle. The CDR3 extends over 18 amino acids. The germline V gene encodes CDR1 SGHRS and CDR2 YFSETQ. The CDR3: CASSLALTGSPNTDTQYF. For the CDR3, the DNA is TGCGCCAGCAGCCTGGCCCTTACAGGGTCACCCAACACAGATACGCAGTATTTT.

The rearrangement joins TRBV5-1 to TRBJ2-1; D gene unclear. CDR1 is SGHRS and CDR2 is YFSETQ in the germline V gene. The V end lost 6 bases, the J end lost 5 bases, and 6 bases lay between the germline ends. The CDR3 is made up of 11 amino acids. DNA of the CDR3: TGCGCCAGCACCTTAGACAATGAGCAGTTCTTC. It codes for CASTLDNEQFF.